A selection of T cell receptor beta chains follows, all from one sample in a study of graft-versus-host responses after intestinal transplantation. Clones were sequenced by immunoSEQ multiplex PCR, and TCRdb holds only the in-frame ones, with some missing. The sample yields 140,000 or so clones, around 90% seen once. Their cognate antigens are unknown. The input for sequencing was unstimulated CD4+ T cells sorted from spleen or lymph node cells, taken before intestinal transplant. The receptors were gathered from a human donor who received an intestinal transplant. Both conserved end residues are part of each CDR3. Fields, in order: D gene, J gene, V gene, clone size, CDR3 protein, CDR3 DNA. A D gene is named only where the DNA matches it firmly. The size entry is marked missing in some rows and otherwise reads once, few, many or a size class.

>.|TRBJ1-1|TRBV7-8|.
CASSQSGKAEAFF
TGTGCCAGCAGTCAATCAGGGAAGGCTGAAGCTTTCTTT
>.|TRBJ2-7|TRBV30|.
CAWSVLPQGEQYF
TGTGCCTGGAGTGTATTACCCCAAGGGGAGCAGTACTTC
>.|TRBJ1-4|TRBV10-3|.
CAISERGRNEKLFF
TGTGCCATCAGTGAGAGGGGCCGAAATGAAAAACTGTTTTTT
>.|TRBJ1-1|TRBV19|few
CASSVRDIAEAFF
TGTGCCAGTAGTGTAAGGGATATCGCTGAAGCTTTCTTT
>TRBD2|TRBJ2-1|TRBV7-6|once
CASSRPRTSGRAHNEQFF
TGTGCCAGCAGCCGCCCGAGGACTAGCGGGAGGGCCCACAATGAGCAGTTCTTC
>.|TRBJ2-7|TRBV28|.
CASSQGGIYEQYF
TGTGCCAGCAGTCAGGGAGGTATCTACGAGCAGTACTTC
>TRBD2|TRBJ2-1|TRBV6-4|.
CASSLSGSSYNEQFF
TGTGCCAGCAGCCTAAGCGGGAGCTCCTACAATGAGCAGTTCTTC
>.|TRBJ2-3|TRBV27|.
CASSFLGGSTFTDTQYF
TGTGCCAGCAGTTTTCTTGGAGGCTCTACATTCACAGATACGCAGTATTTT
>.|TRBJ1-3|TRBV27|.
CASSFGDGNTIYF
TGTGCCAGCAGCTTCGGGGACGGAAACACCATATATTTT
>.|TRBJ2-5|TRBV5-4|.
CASSLGGQETQYF
TGTGCCAGCAGCTTGGGGGGCCAAGAGACCCAGTACTTC
>TRBD1|TRBJ1-3|TRBV6-1|once
CASSERTGPYSGNTIYF
TGTGCCAGCAGTGAACGGACAGGGCCCTACTCTGGAAACACCATATATTTT
>.|TRBJ1-2|TRBV5-6|.
CASSLGANYGYTF
TGTGCCAGCAGCTTGGGCGCTAACTATGGCTACACCTTC
>.|TRBJ2-3|TRBV18|once
CASSRGTDTQYF
TGTGCCAGCTCACGGGGGACAGATACGCAGTATTTT
>TRBD1|TRBJ2-5|TRBV4-2|.
CASSPTDRGGETQYF
TGTGCCAGCAGCCCGACGGACAGGGGTGGAGAGACCCAGTACTTC
>TRBD1|TRBJ1-5|TRBV5-6|.
CANSKDRGGNQPQHF
TGTGCCAACAGCAAGGACAGGGGTGGCAATCAGCCCCAGCATTTT
>.|TRBJ2-5|TRBV2|.
CASSVKETQYF
TGTGCCAGCAGTGTAAAAGAGACCCAGTACTTC
>.|TRBJ2-3|TRBV25-1|.
CASSWGGTDTQYF
TGTGCCAGCAGTTGGGGAGGCACAGATACGCAGTATTTT
>TRBD2|TRBJ2-1|TRBV11-2|.
CASSSSGRAYEQFF
TGTGCCAGCAGCTCTAGCGGGAGGGCCTATGAGCAGTTCTTC
>.|TRBJ2-7|TRBV7-6|.
CASSSSLRTLREQYF
TGTGCCAGCAGCTCCTCCTTAAGGACCCTTCGAGAGCAGTACTTC
>.|TRBJ2-5|TRBV7-2|.
CASSLATQETQYF
TGTGCCAGCAGCTTAGCGACTCAAGAGACCCAGTACTTC
>.|TRBJ2-1|TRBV11-1|.
CASSLANEQFF
TGTGCCAGCAGCTTGGCGAATGAGCAGTTCTTC
>.|TRBJ2-2|TRBV6-1|.
CASSVGRKNTGELFF
TGTGCCAGCAGTGTGGGACGTAAGAACACCGGGGAGCTGTTTTTT
>TRBD2|TRBJ2-1|TRBV5-1|.
CASSLGGRDNEQFF
TGCGCCAGCAGCTTGGGAGGGAGGGACAATGAGCAGTTCTTC
>TRBD1|TRBJ2-2|TRBV4-1|.
CASSQERQGITGELFF
TGCGCCAGCAGCCAAGAGAGACAGGGGATAACCGGGGAGCTGTTTTTT
>.|TRBJ1-3|TRBV14|once
CASSQQGYTIYF
TGTGCCAGCAGCCAACAGGGGTACACCATATATTTT
>TRBD2|TRBJ2-7|TRBV11-1|.
CASSCVPGLAGECVYEQYF
TGTGCCAGCAGCTGCGTCCCGGGACTAGCGGGAGAGTGTGTATACGAGCAGTACTTC
>TRBD2|TRBJ2-7|TRBV5-1|.
CASSRGLAGFGVGEQYF
TGCGCCAGCAGCCGAGGACTAGCGGGATTTGGGGTGGGGGAGCAGTACTTC
>TRBD2|TRBJ2-1|TRBV11-2|once
CASSFMLAGVQSEQFF
TGTGCCAGCAGCTTTATGCTAGCGGGAGTTCAGTCCGAGCAGTTCTTC
>TRBD1|TRBJ1-2|TRBV2|.
CASSGQGTVANYGYTF
TGTGCCAGCAGTGGACAGGGAACGGTAGCTAACTATGGCTACACCTTC